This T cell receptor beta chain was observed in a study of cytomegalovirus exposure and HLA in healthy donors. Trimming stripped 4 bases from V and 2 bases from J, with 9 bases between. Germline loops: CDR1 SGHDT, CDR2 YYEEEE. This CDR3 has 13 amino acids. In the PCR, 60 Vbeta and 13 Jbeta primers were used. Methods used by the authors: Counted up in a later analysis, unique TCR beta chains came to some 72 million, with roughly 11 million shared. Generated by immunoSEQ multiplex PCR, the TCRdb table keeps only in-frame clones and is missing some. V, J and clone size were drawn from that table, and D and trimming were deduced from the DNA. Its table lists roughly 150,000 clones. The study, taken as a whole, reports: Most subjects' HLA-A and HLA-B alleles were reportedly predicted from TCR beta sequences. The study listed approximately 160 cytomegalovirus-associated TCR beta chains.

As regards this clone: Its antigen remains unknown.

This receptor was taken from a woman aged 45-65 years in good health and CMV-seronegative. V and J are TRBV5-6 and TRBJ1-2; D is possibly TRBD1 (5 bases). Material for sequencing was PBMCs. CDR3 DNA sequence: TGTGCCAGCAGCGCCAGACAGAACTATGGCTACACCTTC. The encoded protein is CASSARQNYGYTF.